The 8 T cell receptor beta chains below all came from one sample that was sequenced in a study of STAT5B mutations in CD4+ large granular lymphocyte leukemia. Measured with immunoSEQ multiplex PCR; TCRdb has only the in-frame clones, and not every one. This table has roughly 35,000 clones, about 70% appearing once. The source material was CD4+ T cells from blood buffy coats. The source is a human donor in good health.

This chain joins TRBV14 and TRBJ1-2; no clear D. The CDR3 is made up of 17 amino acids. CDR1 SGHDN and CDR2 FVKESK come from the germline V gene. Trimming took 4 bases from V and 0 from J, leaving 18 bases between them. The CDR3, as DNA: TGTGCCAGCAGCCCGGGTCGTACACAGCGGCCTAACTATGGCTACACCTTC. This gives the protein CASSPGRTQRPNYGYTF.

The CDR3 loop is CASSLRLAGVDEQFF. The CDR3 bases are TGTGCCAGCAGCTTAAGACTAGCGGGGGTGGATGAGCAGTTCTTC. This rearrangement joins TRBV7-2 to TRBJ2-1; 12 bases are a match to TRBD2. Germline values: CDR1 SGHTA, CDR2 FQGNSA. The CDR3 extends over 15 amino acids. J gave up 8 bases and V 2 bases, and 4 bases lay outside the gene matches.

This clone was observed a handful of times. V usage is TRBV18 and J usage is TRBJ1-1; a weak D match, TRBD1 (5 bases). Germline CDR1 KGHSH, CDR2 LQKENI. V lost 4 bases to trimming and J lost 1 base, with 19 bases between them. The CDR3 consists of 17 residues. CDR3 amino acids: CASSQSPNAGQNTEAFF. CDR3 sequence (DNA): TGTGCCAGCTCACAGAGCCCAAACGCGGGGCAGAACACTGAAGCTTTCTTT.

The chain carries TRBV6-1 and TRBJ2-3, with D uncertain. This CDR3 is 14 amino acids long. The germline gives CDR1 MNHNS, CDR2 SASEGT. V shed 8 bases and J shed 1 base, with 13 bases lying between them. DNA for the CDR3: TGTGCCAGCCCCCGATCGACGGGCACAGATACGCAGTATTTT. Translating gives CASPRSTGTDTQYF.

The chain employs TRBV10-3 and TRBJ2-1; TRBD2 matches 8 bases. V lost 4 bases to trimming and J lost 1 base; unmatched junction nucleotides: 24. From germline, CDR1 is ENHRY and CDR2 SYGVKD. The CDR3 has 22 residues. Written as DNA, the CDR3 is TGTGCCATCAGTGCCCCCTCGGAGGTTCAACCTGGGACTAGTTTTTCCTACAATGAGCAGTTCTTC. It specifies CAISAPSEVQPGTSFSYNEQFF.

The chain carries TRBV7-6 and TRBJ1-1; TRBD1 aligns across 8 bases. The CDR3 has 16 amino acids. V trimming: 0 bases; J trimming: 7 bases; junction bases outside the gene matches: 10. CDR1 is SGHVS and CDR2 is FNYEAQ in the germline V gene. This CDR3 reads CASSLALGQAGGEAFF. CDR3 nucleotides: TGTGCCAGCAGCTTAGCTTTGGGACAGGCTGGCGGTGAAGCTTTCTTT.

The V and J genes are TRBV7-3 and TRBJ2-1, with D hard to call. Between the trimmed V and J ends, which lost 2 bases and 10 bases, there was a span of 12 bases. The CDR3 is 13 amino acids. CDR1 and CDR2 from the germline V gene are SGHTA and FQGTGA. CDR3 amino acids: CASSLWSDGEQFF. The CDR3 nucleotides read TGTGCCAGCAGCTTATGGTCCGATGGCGAGCAGTTCTTC.

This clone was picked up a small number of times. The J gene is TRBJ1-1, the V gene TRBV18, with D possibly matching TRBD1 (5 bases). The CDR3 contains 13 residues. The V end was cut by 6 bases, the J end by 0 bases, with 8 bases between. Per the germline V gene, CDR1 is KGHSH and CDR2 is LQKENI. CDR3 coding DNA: TGTGCCAGCTCGACGACAGTGAACACTGAAGCTTTCTTT. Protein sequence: CASSTTVNTEAFF.